This T cell receptor beta chain comes out of a study of CD8+ T cells in alopecia areata. Study in general: Patients in the treated group were given tofacitinib by mouth, 5 to 10 mg twice a day.

Study-wide findings and caveats: Lesional scalp exceeded normal scalp in clonality, especially in alopecia totalis/universalis.

RNA was extracted and reverse transcribed into cDNA as the sequencing template. Sequencing was performed with immunoSEQ multiplex PCR; in TCRdb, only in-frame clones are kept and a portion is missing. Of 100,000 to 150,000 clones in the sample, approximately 48% were seen once. This CDR3 is built from 18 residues. The germline V and J ends were trimmed by 2 bases and 0 bases, with 14 bases remaining between them. Germline V gene sequence: CDR1 MNHEY, CDR2 SMNVEV (reference sequence). On this clone itself: Antigen unknown.

The V gene is TRBV27, the J gene TRBJ1-6, with unresolved D. Sequencing was performed on CD8+ T cells sorted from blood, taken at week 0. This TCR was sampled from a human donor with alopecia areata. In DNA, the CDR3 is TGTGCCAGCAGTTTACGAACTCTGATAGGCTCCTATAATTCACCCCTCCACTTT. Its protein product is CASSLRTLIGSYNSPLHF.